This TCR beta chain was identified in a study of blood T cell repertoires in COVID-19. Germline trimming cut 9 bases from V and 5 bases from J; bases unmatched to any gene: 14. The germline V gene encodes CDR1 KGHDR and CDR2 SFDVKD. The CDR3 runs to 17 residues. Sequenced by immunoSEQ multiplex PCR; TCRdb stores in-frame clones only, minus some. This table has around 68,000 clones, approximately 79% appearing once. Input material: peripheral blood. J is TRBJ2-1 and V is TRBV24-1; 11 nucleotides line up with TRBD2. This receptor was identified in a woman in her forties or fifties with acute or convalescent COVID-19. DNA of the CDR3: TGTGCCACCGGGGGTATGGTTATAGCGGGAGGGCACAATGAGCAGTTCTTC. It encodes CATGGMVIAGGHNEQFF.